Below, 22 T cell receptor beta chains from the same sample are listed, as sequenced in a study of T-cell reconstitution after alpha-beta-depleted transplantation in children. The TCRbeta library was prepared with unique molecular identifiers. TCRdb re-derived calls from the PCR reads in MiXCR, one entry per CDR3 protein. The table includes around 300,000 distinct CDR3 sequences, about 9.9% detected once. This sample comprised peripheral blood, obtained 180 days after TCRalphabeta/CD19-depleted stem cell transplant. The receptors come from a male patient aged 2 to 10 who had a stem cell transplant for chronic granulomatous disease, so the T cells may come from the graft donor.

Points on this clonotype: A read error may explain this, as a much larger clone is one base away. This sequence joins TRBV20-1 and TRBJ2-1, with 10 bases identical to TRBD2. V gave up 5 bases and J gave up 8 bases; unmatched junction bases: 12. Germline V gene sequence: CDR1 DFQATT, CDR2 SNEGSKA (reference sequence). This CDR3 has 15 amino acids. The CDR3, as DNA: TGCAGTGCTGGATACAGCGGGAGGGCCGGGGATGAGCAGTTCTTC. Translated: CSAGYSGRAGDEQFF.

Concerning this clonotype: A read error is possible here, since a much larger clone lies one base away. This CDR3 reads CASRTGGFEKLFF. CDR3 coding DNA: TGTGCCAGCAGAACAGGGGGTTTTGAAAAACTGTTTTTT. This chain uses TRBV6-6 with TRBJ1-4; the match to TRBD1 covers 8 bases. J lost 7 bases, V lost 6 bases, and 4 bases had no gene match. Germline V gene sequence: CDR1 MNHNY, CDR2 SVGAGI (reference sequence). This CDR3 spans 13 amino acids.

This clonotype occurred many times. CDR3 loop: CASSLRGLAVRGELFF. The CDR3 DNA follows: TGCGCCAGCAGCTTGAGGGGACTAGCGGTTCGTGGGGAGCTGTTTTTT. This sequence joins TRBV5-1 and TRBJ2-2, with 11 bases that match TRBD2. V shed 1 base, J shed 8 bases, and the junction held 7 bases outside the gene matches. Germline-derived CDR1 and CDR2 are SGHRS and YFSETQ. The CDR3 has 16 residues.

This clonotype was counted many times. J is TRBJ2-5 and V is TRBV4-3, with a weak D call TRBD2 (7 bases). CDR3 length equals 16 residues. Trimming took 0 bases from V and 4 from J, leaving 15 bases between them. The germline gives CDR1 LGHNA, CDR2 YSLEER. The CDR3 nucleotides read TGCGCCAGCAGCCAAGATCATGGGGGGGCCGGAGAGACCCAGTACTTC. It translates to CASSQDHGGAGETQYF.

The sample holds many counts of this clonotype. The V gene is TRBV5-1, the J gene TRBJ2-1; D might be TRBD1 or TRBD2, each matching 5 bases. The CDR3 spans 15 residues. Germline values: CDR1 SGHRS, CDR2 YFSETQ. Trimming left V 3 bases short and J 8 bases short, with 18 bases between. The CDR3 nucleotides are TGCGCCAGCAGCTGGAGGCAGGGTACGGCATATGAGCAGTTCTTC. Residues: CASSWRQGTAYEQFF. Complete variable domain (other parts from reference TRBV5-1 and TRBJ2-1): KAGVTQTPRYLIKTRGQQVTLSCSPISGHRSVSWYQQTPGQGLQFLFEYFSETQRNKGNFPGRFSGRQFSNSRSEMNVSTLELGDSALYLCASSWRQGTAYEQFFGPGTRLTVL.

This clonotype showed up many times. The genes are TRBV12-3 or TRBV12-4 and TRBJ1-5; D is unclear. Trimming stripped 1 base from V and 0 bases from J, with 7 bases between. The CDR3 has 15 residues. As DNA, the CDR3 is TGTGCCAGCAGTTTAGGACTGAATAGCAATCAGCCCCAGCATTTT. Translated: CASSLGLNSNQPQHF.

As concerns this clonotype: Being one base from a much bigger clone, this may be a read error. This chain's CDR3 is CASTHRGDRANTQYF. CDR3 nucleotide sequence: TGTGCCAGCACCCATCGAGGGGACCGGGCAAATACGCAGTATTTT. This rearrangement joins TRBV7-2 to TRBJ2-3; D may match TRBD1 or TRBD2 (5 bases each). This CDR3 has 15 amino acids. Germline lookup yields CDR1 SGHTA and CDR2 FQGNSA. Trimming removed 7 bases from V and 7 bases from J, with 21 bases in between.

This clonotype has a handful of counts. This chain links TRBV13 with TRBJ2-7, with 8 bases lining up with TRBD2. The CDR3 has 15 residues. Trimming at V came to 5 bases and at J to 6 bases, leaving 12 bases not matched to a gene. Per the germline V gene, CDR1 is PRHDT and CDR2 is FYEKMQ (reference sequence). Here the CDR3 reads CASSPRGSGSSEQYF. CDR3 DNA: TGTGCCAGCAGCCCTCGCGGGAGCGGGAGCTCCGAGCAGTACTTC.

This clonotype was detected many times. The chain carries TRBV5-1 and TRBJ2-2; perhaps TRBD1 as D (5 bases). Trimming took 6 bases from V and 6 from J, leaving 21 bases between them. The CDR3 totals 16 residues. Germline-derived CDR1 and CDR2 are SGHRS and YFSETQ. CDR3 in amino acids: CASNPLGRAESGELFF. In DNA form, the CDR3 reads TGCGCCAGCAACCCCCTGGGCAGGGCGGAGTCCGGGGAGCTGTTTTTT. Full variable domain (outside the CDR3, taken from reference TRBV5-1 and TRBJ2-2): KAGVTQTPRYLIKTRGQQVTLSCSPISGHRSVSWYQQTPGQGLQFLFEYFSETQRNKGNFPGRFSGRQFSNSRSEMNVSTLELGDSALYLCASNPLGRAESGELFFGEGSRLTVL.

This clonotype showed up just a few times. The chain recombines TRBV30 with TRBJ1-5; no reliable D call. Germline CDR1 GTSNPN, CDR2 SVGIG (reference sequence). The CDR3 runs 13 residues. Trimming removed 4 bases from V and 2 bases from J, with 9 bases in between. The CDR3 loop reads CAWTADGNQPQHF. CDR3 DNA: TGTGCCTGGACCGCCGATGGCAATCAGCCCCAGCATTTT. The full variable domain, with the rest looked up from reference TRBV30 and TRBJ1-5, is SQTIHQWPATLVQPVGSPLSLECTVEGTSNPNLYWYRQAAGRGLQLLFYSVGIGQISSEVPQNLSASRPQDRQFILSSKKLLLSDSGFYLCAWTADGNQPQHFGDGTRLSIL.

This clonotype was counted at least ten times. V and J are TRBV5-1 and TRBJ1-3, with D hard to call. The germline V gene has CDR1 SGHRS and CDR2 YFSETQ. This CDR3 has 18 residues. Trimming took off 2 bases at V and 0 bases at J, with 18 bases between the two ends. The CDR3 sequence is CASSFWAATSSSGNTIYF. The CDR3 bases are TGCGCCAGCAGCTTTTGGGCGGCGACCTCCAGCTCTGGAAACACCATATATTTT.

This clonotype came up many times. J is TRBJ1-1 and V is TRBV12-5, with TRBD1 identical over 8 bases. V was clipped by 5 bases and J by 1 base; unmatched bases: 6. CDR3 length equals 15 residues. CDR1 and CDR2 (germline): LGHNT, FRNRAP. As DNA, the CDR3 is TGTGCTAGTGGTCTCTGGACAGGGAAGAACACTGAAGCTTTCTTT. This translates into CASGLWTGKNTEAFF. Supplemented by reference TRBV12-5 and TRBJ1-1, the full variable domain reads DARVTQTPRHKVTEMGQEVTMRCQPILGHNTVFWYRQTMMQGLELLAYFRNRAPLDDSGMPKDRFSAEMPDATLATLKIQPSEPRDSAVYFCASGLWTGKNTEAFFGQGTRLTVV.

This clonotype showed up many times. This chain links TRBV28 with TRBJ2-2; D is undetermined. V was pared by 3 bases and J by 3 bases, with 8 bases between. The germline V gene encodes CDR1 MDHEN and CDR2 SYDVKM. The CDR3 loop spans 14 amino acids. For the CDR3, the DNA is TGTGCCAGCAGTTTTTCGTCCTACACCGGGGAGCTGTTTTTT. Residues: CASSFSSYTGELFF.

In this sample, this clonotype turned up a few times. This chain joins TRBV4-2 and TRBJ1-2; possible D gene TRBD1, 6 bases. The CDR3 length is 16 residues. V was trimmed by 3 bases and J by 1 base, leaving 15 bases between them. CDR1 and CDR2 from the germline V gene are LGHNA and YNFKEQ. In DNA, the CDR3 is TGTGCCAGCAGCCACCCGGACAGAGATAATAACTATGGCTACACCTTC. This codes for CASSHPDRDNNYGYTF.

This clonotype has a count of ten or more. The V call is TRBV10-1, the J call TRBJ2-1; D ambiguous. The CDR3 contains 12 residues. V lost 10 bases to trimming and J lost 12 bases, with 19 bases between them. Germline loops: CDR1 WNHNN, CDR2 SYGVQD (reference sequence). CDR3 in amino acids: CATSNSFRGQFF. In nucleotides, the CDR3 is TGCGCCACCTCAAACTCCTTCCGAGGGCAGTTCTTC.

For this clonotype: A single base separates this from a much larger clone, so it may be a read error. The chain has TRBV3-1 and TRBJ2-1; 10 bases are a match to TRBD2. The junction had 5 bases not matched to a gene; V was cut back by 4 bases and J by 2 bases. Germline V lookup: CDR1 LGHDT, CDR2 YNNKEL (reference sequence). The CDR3 is made up of 16 amino acids. The CDR3 DNA is TGTGCCAGCAGCCTTACTAGCGGGGTCCCCTACAATGAGCAGTTCTTC. It is translated as CASSLTSGVPYNEQFF.

As regards this clonotype: A single base separates this from a much larger clone, so it may be a read error. CDR3 in DNA: TGCACTGCTAGAGATCGGAACACTGAAGCTTTCTTT. This encodes CTARDRNTEAFF. V and J are TRBV20-1 and TRBJ1-1; the D is unclear. Germline V gene lookup returns CDR1 DFQATT and CDR2 SNEGSKA (reference sequence). There are 12 residues in the CDR3.

This clonotype has at least ten counts. V is TRBV2 and J is TRBJ1-2; no clear D. This CDR3 contains 14 residues. The V gene lost 6 bases and the J gene lost 4 bases, with 15 bases spanning the gap. Germline V gene lookup returns CDR1 SNHLY and CDR2 FYNNEI. The DNA of the CDR3 is TGTGCCAGCAGCGCCGGGCAGATACTCTATGGCTACACCTTC. It is translated as CASSAGQILYGYTF.

This clonotype was detected ten times or more. The chain couples TRBV4-3 to TRBJ2-7; no definite D call. The ends were cut back, 0 bases at V and 0 bases at J, with 12 bases in the middle. There are 16 residues in the CDR3. Germline CDR1 reads LGHNA; CDR2 reads YSLEER. As DNA, the CDR3 is TGCGCCAGCAGCCAAGAGGTCGTACAGACCTCCTACGAGCAGTACTTC. It encodes CASSQEVVQTSYEQYF.

This clonotype was seen at least ten times. Here the CDR3 reads CASREHRVGGELFF. CDR3 coding DNA: TGTGCCAGCAGAGAACACAGGGTTGGCGGGGAGCTGTTTTTT. The chain combines TRBV12-3 or TRBV12-4 with TRBJ2-2; TRBD1 is a possible D gene (6 bases). The CDR3 consists of 14 residues. V dropped 6 bases and J dropped 7 bases, with 15 bases sitting between them.

In its sample, this clonotype was seen many times. The J gene is TRBJ1-1, the V gene TRBV5-1, with 8 bases lining up with TRBD1. Germline V gives CDR1 SGHRS, CDR2 YFSETQ. V trimming: 4 bases; J trimming: 1 base; junction bases outside the gene matches: 9. This CDR3 is built from 16 residues. The chain's CDR3 is CASSNKGQAKNTEAFF. The CDR3 DNA reads as TGCGCCAGCAGCAACAAGGGACAGGCCAAGAACACTGAAGCTTTCTTT.

In its sample, this clonotype was seen many times. The CDR3 here is CASTSRGIQYF. The CDR3 DNA follows: TGTGCCAGCACCTCCCGCGGCATTCAGTACTTC. The rearrangement links TRBV28 to TRBJ2-4; D gene unclear. This CDR3 spans 11 amino acids. Trimming cost V 7 bases and J 9 bases, with 10 bases left between them. Germline lookup yields CDR1 MDHEN and CDR2 SYDVKM.